One sample yielded the 8 T cell receptor beta chains listed below, sequenced in a study of blood T cell repertoires in COVID-19. Here immunoSEQ multiplex PCR was the method, and the copy in TCRdb shows in-frame clones only, minus some. In the table there are about 360,000 clones, more than 85% of which are singletons. The sample comprised peripheral blood. These receptors all come from a human donor in a cohort sampled during active COVID-19.

The chain uses TRBV11-2 and TRBJ2-1, with a tentative D call TRBD1 (6 bases). Trimming cost V 1 base and J 3 bases, with 13 bases left between them. The CDR3 spans 16 residues. Germline lookup yields CDR1 SGHAT and CDR2 FQNNGV. This CDR3 is CASSLVGGPNYNEQFF. Written as DNA, the CDR3 is TGTGCCAGCAGCTTAGTAGGGGGACCCAACTACAATGAGCAGTTCTTC.

This clone was observed a single time. The chain employs TRBV24-1 and TRBJ2-3, with a tentative D call TRBD1 (6 bases). The germline V and J ends were trimmed by 4 bases and 2 bases, with 12 bases remaining between them. The germline gives CDR1 KGHDR, CDR2 SFDVKD. The CDR3 is 15 residues long. In DNA, the CDR3 is TGTGCCACCAGTGAAGGGGGACACTCCACAGATACGCAGTATTTT. Amino acids: CATSEGGHSTDTQYF.

CDR3 residues: CASSFLSGHNSYEQYF. In DNA form, the CDR3 reads TGTGCCAGCAGTTTTCTCTCGGGACACAACTCCTACGAGCAGTACTTC. V gene TRBV28 combines with J gene TRBJ2-7; a possible D gene is TRBD1 (6 bases). V shed 3 bases and J shed 0 bases, with 15 bases lying between them. The CDR3 is 16 amino acids. Germline lookup yields CDR1 MDHEN and CDR2 SYDVKM.

This rearrangement joins TRBV4-2 to TRBJ1-3; D remains unclear. Trimming removed 0 bases at V and 7 bases at J, with 22 bases between. The CDR3 sequence is 18 residues long. Looked up from germline, CDR1 is LGHNA and CDR2 is YNFKEQ. CDR3 sequence: CASSQEQAASLAQNTIYF. The CDR3 coding sequence is TGTGCCAGCAGCCAAGAACAAGCGGCCTCCCTGGCGCAGAACACCATATATTTT.

V usage is TRBV5-8 and J usage is TRBJ1-2; D possibly corresponds to TRBD1 (5 bases). Germline V lookup: CDR1 SGHTS, CDR2 YDEGEE. The CDR3 extends over 13 amino acids. Trimming cost V 4 bases and J 6 bases, with 13 bases left between them. CDR3 DNA sequence: TGTGCCAGCAGCCCTACAGGTAGAGATGGCTACACCTTC. Translated, it gives CASSPTGRDGYTF.

The chain has TRBV30 and TRBJ1-2; 10 nucleotides align to TRBD1. The CDR3 is 13 residues long. CDR1 GTSNPN and CDR2 SVGIG come from the germline V gene (reference sequence). Unmatched junction bases numbered 6, after V lost 7 bases and J lost 4 bases. DNA for the CDR3: TGTGCCTATTCGACAGGGGGCGCCTATGGCTACACCTTC. It yields the protein CAYSTGGAYGYTF.

J is TRBJ1-2 and V is TRBV4-1; TRBD1 is a possible D gene (5 bases). V lost 4 bases and J 1 base, leaving 16 bases between the germline ends. This CDR3 is built from 16 residues. The germline V gene encodes CDR1 MGHRA and CDR2 YSYEKL. In nucleotides, the CDR3 is TGCGCCAGCAGCCCCGCGGGGGTGGAAGTTAACTATGGCTACACCTTC. Encoded protein: CASSPAGVEVNYGYTF.

V and J are TRBV3-1 (or the pseudogene TRBV3-2) and TRBJ2-2; 10 bases align to TRBD2. Germline loops: CDR1 LGHDT, CDR2 YNNKEL (reference sequence). V was clipped by 4 bases and J by 1 base; unmatched bases: 3. The CDR3 consists of 16 residues. The CDR3 DNA sequence: TGTGCCAGCAGCCTCGGACTAGCGGTGAACACCGGGGAGCTGTTTTTT. This gives the protein CASSLGLAVNTGELFF.